This note documents a single TCR beta chain sequence. Its antigen is as yet unknown. This sample is drawn from a study of T cell responses to AZD1222 COVID-19 vaccine. Study-wide results and caveats: Among the donors, most were white British and more were female, and clonal diversity was possibly underestimated.

The CDR3 has 15 residues. Germline trimming cut 7 bases from V and 7 bases from J; bases unmatched to any gene: 12. Germline CDR1 is MNHEY and CDR2 is SVGAGI. The method was immunoSEQ multiplex PCR; TCRdb's version includes in-frame clones alone and lacks a portion of them. The table includes more than 150,000 clones, 90% to 95% detected once. The input for sequencing was peripheral blood, taken on day 0 of AZD1222 vaccination. This TCR came from an adult in good health. The chain uses TRBV6-5 and TRBJ1-4; 7 bases are a match to TRBD1. The CDR3 sequence is CASTSQGLIGEKLFF. The CDR3 region has the DNA TGTGCCAGCACTTCACAGGGGCTGATAGGTGAAAAACTGTTTTTT.